This T cell receptor beta chain was sequenced for a study of vaccination effects on CD4 cells after COVID-19. Overall study: Within the ViraFEST assay, antigen-specific CD4+ T cells underwent expansion with viral peptide pools prior to sequencing. General study points: Convalescent patients in the study were few, and early post-infection timepoints were absent.

Isolation of CD4+ T cells took place after less than 12 days of culture. Each participant was given two doses of one vaccine (BNT162b2 or mRNA-1273). Cultures got half-medium changes with IL-2 on days 3 and 7. Germline values: CDR1 SGDLS, CDR2 YYNGEE. The CDR3 extends over 14 amino acids. V dropped 0 bases and J dropped 3 bases, with 6 bases sitting between them. Clones were sequenced by immunoSEQ multiplex PCR, and TCRdb holds only the in-frame ones, with some missing. The table includes roughly 40,000 clones, approximately 70% detected once. Comments on this clone: Its matching antigen is unknown.

The chain employs TRBV9 and TRBJ2-2, with D unresolved. The sequence derives from a human donor who received a COVID-19 vaccine. The source material was CD4+ T cells from PBMCs cultured without peptide, sampled after COVID-19 vaccination. In DNA, the CDR3 is TGTGCCAGCAGCGTAGTAGGGTACACCGGGGAGCTGTTTTTT. It specifies CASSVVGYTGELFF.